The T cell receptor beta chain under discussion was sequenced for a study of tumor-infiltrating lymphocytes in primary liver carcinoma. The researchers produced TCR beta cDNA from 450 to 600 ng total RNA with a constant-region primer. Three nested multiplex PCR rounds, a slightly modified ARM-PCR method, built the TCR beta libraries. The study ran its first two PCR rounds for around 10 cycles each, using TRBV1-TRBV30 forward primers and a C-beta reverse primer. TCRdb reprocessed the multiplex PCR reads with MiXCR, giving one entry per CDR3 protein. The sample comprises almost 200,000 distinct CDR3 sequences, less than 75% of which are singletons, and under 7.5% rests with the top ten. The CDR3 has 17 amino acids. The ends were cut back, 0 bases at V and 1 base at J, with 15 bases in the middle. Germline loops: CDR1 LGHNT, CDR2 FRNRAP. Unsorted whole blood supplied the RNA, and germline DNA was extracted too.

The chain combines TRBV12-5 with TRBJ1-1, with unresolved D. The material sequenced was peripheral blood. This clonotype was sampled from a woman aged 60-75 years with primary liver carcinoma and hepatitis B virus infection. The CDR3 sequence is CASGLVRISLSNTEAFF. The CDR3 nucleotides read TGTGCTAGTGGTTTGGTACGCATTTCACTTTCGAACACTGAAGCTTTCTTT.